The 7 T cell receptor beta chains reported below all come from one sample, sequenced in a study of CD8 T cells in ankylosing spondylitis. The study's findings and limits: One TCR beta motif, made up of roughly eight highly homologous variants, appeared characteristic of ankylosing spondylitis blood.

TCRdb re-analysed the 5' RACE reads in MiXCR, keeping a single row per CDR3 protein. The sample holds about 840,000 distinct CDR3 sequences, 12% seen once. These TCRs are of unknown antigen specificity. The sample comprised blood, either unsorted or a sorted T cell fraction (not recorded which). All receptors come from a male donor with ankylosing spondylitis.

The gene calls are TRBV10-3 and TRBJ1-5; tentative D call: TRBD1 (6 bases). This CDR3 contains 14 residues. Trimming removed 2 bases at V and 4 bases at J, with 9 bases between. The V gene's germline CDR1 is ENHRY and CDR2 SYGVKD. The CDR3 loop reads CAISEGQPNQPQHF. For the CDR3, the DNA is TGTGCCATCAGTGAGGGACAGCCAAATCAGCCCCAGCATTTT.

V and J are TRBV4-1 and TRBJ1-5, with a tentative D call TRBD1 (5 bases). The CDR3 runs to 14 residues. V was pared by 0 bases and J by 5 bases, with 8 bases between. Germline values: CDR1 MGHRA, CDR2 YSYEKL. CDR3 region: CASSQDGTDQPQHF. In DNA form, the CDR3 reads TGCGCCAGCAGCCAAGATGGGACCGATCAGCCCCAGCATTTT.

V is TRBV6-5 and J is TRBJ2-1; possible D gene TRBD2, 6 bases. This CDR3 is built from 18 residues. The germline V gene encodes CDR1 MNHEY and CDR2 SVGAGI. Trimming took off 0 bases at V and 7 bases at J, with 22 bases between the two ends. Here the CDR3 DNA reads TGTGCCAGCAGTTACTCGATCTTGGCGGGCAGGGCGGGGAATGAGCAGTTCTTC. Translated: CASSYSILAGRAGNEQFF.

The J gene is TRBJ2-1, the V gene TRBV7-2, with 9 bases lining up with TRBD2. This CDR3 region has 17 residues. V shed 1 base, J shed 7 bases, and the junction held 11 bases outside the gene matches. CDR1 is SGHTA and CDR2 is FQGNSA in the germline V gene. The CDR3 DNA is TGTGCCAGCAGCTTAGGGGGTAGCGGGAGCCTCCGGAATGAGCAGTTCTTC. It is translated as CASSLGGSGSLRNEQFF.

The J gene is TRBJ1-3, the V gene TRBV6-6; no definite D call. Looked up from germline, CDR1 is MNHNY and CDR2 is SVGAGI (reference sequence). The ends were cut back, 3 bases at V and 4 bases at J, with 7 bases in the middle. This CDR3 has 13 amino acids. CDR3 DNA sequence: TGTGCCAGCAGTTATTCCGGGGGAAACACCATATATTTT. This sequence encodes CASSYSGGNTIYF.

The chain employs TRBV4-3 and TRBJ1-2; D call uncertain. The germline CDR1 and CDR2 sequences are LGHNA and YSLEER. The CDR3 spans 18 residues. Trimming pared 0 bases from V and 0 bases from J, leaving 17 bases between. The CDR3 DNA reads TGCGCCAGCAGCCAAGATTTTGATGGTCAGATCTCTAACTATGGCTACACCTTC. Translated, it gives CASSQDFDGQISNYGYTF.

This chain links TRBV20-1 with TRBJ1-6, with TRBD1 identical over 8 bases. Per germline, CDR1 DFQATT and CDR2 SNEGSKA (reference sequence). The CDR3 consists of 18 residues. The trim removed 0 bases at V and 1 base at J, leaving 8 bases unmatched. The CDR3 sequence is CSARDEDREGSYNSPLHF. DNA for the CDR3: TGCAGTGCTAGAGATGAGGACAGGGAAGGGTCCTATAATTCACCCCTCCACTTT.